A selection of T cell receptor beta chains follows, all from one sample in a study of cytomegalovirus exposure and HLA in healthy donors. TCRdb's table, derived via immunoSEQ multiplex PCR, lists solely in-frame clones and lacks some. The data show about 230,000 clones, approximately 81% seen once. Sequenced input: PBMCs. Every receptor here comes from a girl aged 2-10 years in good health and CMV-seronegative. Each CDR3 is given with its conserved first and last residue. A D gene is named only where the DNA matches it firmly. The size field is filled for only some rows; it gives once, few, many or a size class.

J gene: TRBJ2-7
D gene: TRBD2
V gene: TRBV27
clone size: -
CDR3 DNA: TGTGCCAGCAGGCGGACTAGCGGCTACGAGCAGTACTTC
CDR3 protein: CASRRTSGYEQYF

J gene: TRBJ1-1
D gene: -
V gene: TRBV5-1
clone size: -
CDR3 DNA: TGCGCCAGCAGCCTGGACAGTCGACGGGACATTGAAGCTTTCTTT
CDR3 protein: CASSLDSRRDIEAFF

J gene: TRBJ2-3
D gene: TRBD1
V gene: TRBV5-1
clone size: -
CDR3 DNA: TGCGCCAGCAGCCTGGCCGGGACAGGGAGCACAGATACGCAGTATTTT
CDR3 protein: CASSLAGTGSTDTQYF

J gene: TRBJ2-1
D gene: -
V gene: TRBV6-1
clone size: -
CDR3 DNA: TGTGCCAGCAATGGCCTCTCTCCCTCCTACAATGAGCAGTTCTTC
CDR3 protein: CASNGLSPSYNEQFF

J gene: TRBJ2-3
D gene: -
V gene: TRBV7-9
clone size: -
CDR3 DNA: TGTGCCAGCAGCTTACCCCAGGGCACAGATACGCAGTATTTT
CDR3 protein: CASSLPQGTDTQYF

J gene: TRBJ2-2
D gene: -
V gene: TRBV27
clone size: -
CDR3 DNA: TGTGCCAGCAGTTTAACTTACACCGGGGAGCTGTTTTTT
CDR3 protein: CASSLTYTGELFF

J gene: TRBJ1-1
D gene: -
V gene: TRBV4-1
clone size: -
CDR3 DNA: TGCGCCAGCAGCCAAGATTTGAATAGGGCGGGGGCTGAAGCTTTCTTT
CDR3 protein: CASSQDLNRAGAEAFF

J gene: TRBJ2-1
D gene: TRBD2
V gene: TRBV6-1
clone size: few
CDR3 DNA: TGTGCCAGCAGTCTATTAGCGGGGGCGGAGAATGAGCAGTTCTTC
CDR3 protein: CASSLLAGAENEQFF

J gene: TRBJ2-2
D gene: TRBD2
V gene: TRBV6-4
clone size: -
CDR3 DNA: TGTGCCAGCAGTTCCGGGGGGGGAACCGGGGAGCTGTTTTTT
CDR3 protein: CASSSGGGTGELFF

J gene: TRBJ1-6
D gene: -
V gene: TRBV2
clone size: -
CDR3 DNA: TGTGCCAGCAGGGGAGTCGACTCCTATAATTCACCCCTCCACTTT
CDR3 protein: CASRGVDSYNSPLHF

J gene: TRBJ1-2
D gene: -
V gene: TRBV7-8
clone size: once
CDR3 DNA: TGTGCCAGCGGCCTACAATCCCAGGCTAGCTACACCTTC
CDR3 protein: CASGLQSQASYTF

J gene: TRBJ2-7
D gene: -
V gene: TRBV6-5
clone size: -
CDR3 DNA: TGTGCCAGCAGTTACTCGCAGTCCACCGGGAGATACGAGCAGTACTTC
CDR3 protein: CASSYSQSTGRYEQYF

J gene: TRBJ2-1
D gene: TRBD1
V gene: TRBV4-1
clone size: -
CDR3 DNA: TGCGCCAGCAGCCAAGTAGGGGACAGGGGCGATGAGCAGTTCTTC
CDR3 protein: CASSQVGDRGDEQFF

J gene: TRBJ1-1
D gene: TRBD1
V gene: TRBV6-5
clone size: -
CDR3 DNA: TGTGCCAGCAGTTACGACAGGGGAATGAACACTGAAGCTTTCTTT
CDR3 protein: CASSYDRGMNTEAFF

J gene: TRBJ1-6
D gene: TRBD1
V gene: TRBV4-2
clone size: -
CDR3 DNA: TGTGCCAGCAGCCAAGACAGGGGGCAGCCTAATTCACCCCTCCACTTT
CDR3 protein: CASSQDRGQPNSPLHF

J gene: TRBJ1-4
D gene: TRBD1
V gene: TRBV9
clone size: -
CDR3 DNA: TGTGCCAGCAGCGTAGCTCCAACAGGGGTAGGTGAAAAACTGTTTTTT
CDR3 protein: CASSVAPTGVGEKLFF

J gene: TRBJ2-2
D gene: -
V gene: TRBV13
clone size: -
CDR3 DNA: TGTGCCAGCAGCTGGGGACTTATAAACACCGGGGAGCTGTTTTTT
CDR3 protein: CASSWGLINTGELFF

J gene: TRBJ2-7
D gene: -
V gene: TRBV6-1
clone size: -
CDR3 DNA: TGTGCCAGCAGTGAAGACAGGGAATGGTACGAGCAGTACTTC
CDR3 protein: CASSEDREWYEQYF

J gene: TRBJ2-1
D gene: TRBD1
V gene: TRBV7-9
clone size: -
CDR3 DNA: TGTGCCAGCAGCCCCACCGGACAGGCAAACAATGAGCAGTTCTTC
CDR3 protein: CASSPTGQANNEQFF

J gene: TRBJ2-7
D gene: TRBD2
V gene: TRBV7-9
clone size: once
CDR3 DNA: TGTGCCAGCAGCTTAACGGCGAGGGCAACTAGCGGGGGGACCAACGAGCAGTACTTC
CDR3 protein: CASSLTARATSGGTNEQYF

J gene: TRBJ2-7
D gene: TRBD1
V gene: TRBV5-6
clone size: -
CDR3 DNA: TGTGCCAGCAGCCACGGGGACAGGGACGGATCCTACGAGCAGTACTTC
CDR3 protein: CASSHGDRDGSYEQYF

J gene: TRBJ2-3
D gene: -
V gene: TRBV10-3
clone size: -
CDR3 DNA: TGTGCCATCAGTGAGTCGAATCAGCGGAGAAGCACAGATACGCAGTATTTT
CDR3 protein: CAISESNQRRSTDTQYF

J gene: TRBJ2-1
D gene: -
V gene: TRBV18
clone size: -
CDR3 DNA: TGTGCCAGCTCACCTCGAGACGGGGGATCCTACAATGAGCAGTTCTTC
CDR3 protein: CASSPRDGGSYNEQFF

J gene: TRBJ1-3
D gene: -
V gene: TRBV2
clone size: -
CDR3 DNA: TGTGCCAGCAGTTGGACACCTGGAAACACCATATATTTT
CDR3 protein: CASSWTPGNTIYF

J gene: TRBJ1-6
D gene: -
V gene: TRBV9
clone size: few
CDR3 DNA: TGTGCCAGCAGCGTTCGACAGAACCCGAATAATTCACCCCTCCACTTT
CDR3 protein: CASSVRQNPNNSPLHF

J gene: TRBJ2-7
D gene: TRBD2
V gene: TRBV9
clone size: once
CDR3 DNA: TGTGCCAGCAGCGTACTAGCGGGGCCGACCGAGCAGTACTTC
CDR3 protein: CASSVLAGPTEQYF

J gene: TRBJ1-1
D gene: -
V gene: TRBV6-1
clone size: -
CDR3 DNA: TGTGCCAGCAGTCTCCCTTTGACAGGTCACGCTTTCTTT
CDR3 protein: CASSLPLTGHAFF

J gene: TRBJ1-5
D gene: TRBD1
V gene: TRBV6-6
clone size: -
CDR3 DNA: TGTGCCAGCAGTGACAGGGTTAGCAATCAGCCCCAGCATTTT
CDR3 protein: CASSDRVSNQPQHF

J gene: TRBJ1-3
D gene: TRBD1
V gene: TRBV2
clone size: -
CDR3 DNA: TGTGCCAGCAGTGACGACAGGGGAAGAAACACCATATATTTT
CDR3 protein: CASSDDRGRNTIYF

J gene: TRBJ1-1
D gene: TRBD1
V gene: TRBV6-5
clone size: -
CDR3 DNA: TGTGCCAGCAAGTTTCAGGGGGCCGTGAACACTGAAGCTTTCTTT
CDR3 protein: CASKFQGAVNTEAFF

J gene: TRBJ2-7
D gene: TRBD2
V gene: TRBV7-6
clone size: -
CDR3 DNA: TGTGCCAGCAGCTTAACGCGCGGCGGGAGTAACGAGCAGTACTTC
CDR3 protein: CASSLTRGGSNEQYF

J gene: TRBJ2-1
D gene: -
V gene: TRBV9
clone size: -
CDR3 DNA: TGTGCCAGCAGCGGGTATTGGTGGGGGCCCGGGAATGAGCAGTTCTTC
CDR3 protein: CASSGYWWGPGNEQFF

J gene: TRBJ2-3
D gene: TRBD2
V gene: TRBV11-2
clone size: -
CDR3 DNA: TGTGCCAGCAGCTTCCGAGCGGGAGCGGGGGGACTCACAGATACGCAGTATTTT
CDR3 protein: CASSFRAGAGGLTDTQYF

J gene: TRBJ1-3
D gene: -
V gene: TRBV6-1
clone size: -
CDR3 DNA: TGTGCCAGCAGTGGGGGCTCGAGCTCTGGAAACACCATATATTTT
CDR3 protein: CASSGGSSSGNTIYF

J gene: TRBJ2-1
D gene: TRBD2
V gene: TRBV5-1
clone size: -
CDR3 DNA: TGCGCCAGCAGCCTACAAGAAAGCGGGATCTGGGATGAGCAGTTCTTC
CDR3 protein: CASSLQESGIWDEQFF